One and the same sample provided the 27 T cell receptor beta chains below, sequenced in a study of shared clonotypes between healthy human individuals. Generated by immunoSEQ multiplex PCR, the TCRdb table keeps only in-frame clones and is missing some. The sample consists of 550,000 to 600,000 clones, around 80% of them appearing once. Sequenced input: PBMCs. The receptors come from a woman aged 40 to 50 in good health. Some clones in this sample may be carry-over from other donors' samples.

CDR3 sequence: CASSLGPSEETQYF. As DNA, the CDR3 is TGCGCCAGCAGCTTGGGACCCAGCGAGGAGACCCAGTACTTC. This chain links TRBV5-1 with TRBJ2-5; D not resolved. The CDR3 runs 14 residues. In germline, CDR1 is SGHRS, CDR2 YFSETQ. The V end lost 0 bases, the J end lost 5 bases, and 11 bases lay between the germline ends.

The rearrangement joins TRBV5-1 to TRBJ2-7, with TRBD2 identical over 7 bases. This CDR3 contains 15 residues. Germline-derived CDR1 and CDR2 are SGHRS and YFSETQ. Unmatched junction bases numbered 3, after V lost 0 bases and J lost 0 bases. CDR3 in DNA: TGCGCCAGCAGCTTGGCGAGCGGGGCCTCCTACGAGCAGTACTTC. As protein: CASSLASGASYEQYF. Full variable domain (outside the CDR3, taken from reference TRBV5-1 and TRBJ2-7): KAGVTQTPRYLIKTRGQQVTLSCSPISGHRSVSWYQQTPGQGLQFLFEYFSETQRNKGNFPGRFSGRQFSNSRSEMNVSTLELGDSALYLCASSLASGASYEQYFGPGTRLTVT.

The rearrangement joins TRBV6-4 to TRBJ2-2; no reliable D call. V was cut by 4 bases and J by 4 bases, with 7 bases left in between. Germline CDR1 reads MRHNA; CDR2 reads SNTAGT. CDR3 length: 13 residues. This chain's CDR3 is CASSGSGTGELFF. The CDR3 bases are TGTGCCAGCAGTGGAAGTGGCACCGGGGAGCTGTTTTTT.

This clone showed up just once. The gene calls are TRBV18 and TRBJ1-2; the D gene is possibly TRBD1 (5 bases). V dropped 2 bases and J dropped 0 bases, with 13 bases sitting between them. The germline V gene encodes CDR1 KGHSH and CDR2 LQKENI. CDR3 length: 16 residues. The CDR3 DNA sequence: TGTGCCAGCTCACCAGGCTCTACAGGTTCTAACTATGGCTACACCTTC. Its protein product is CASSPGSTGSNYGYTF.

V usage is TRBV23-1 and J usage is TRBJ1-2, with D possibly TRBD1 on 6 matching bases. TRBV23-1 belongs to the ORF category, with a function that is uncertain. Trimming shortened V by 2 bases and J by 4 bases, and 14 bases separated the two germline ends. CDR3 size: 15 residues. The CDR3 here is CASSQVRTEGYGYTF. In DNA, the CDR3 is TGCGCCAGCAGTCAAGTAAGGACAGAAGGCTATGGCTACACCTTC.

V and J are TRBV10-3 and TRBJ1-2, with TRBD1 matching 7 bases. This CDR3 spans 17 amino acids. Germline trimming cut 1 base from V and 5 bases from J; bases unmatched to any gene: 13. Germline V CDR1 and CDR2: ENHRY, SYGVKD. The CDR3 is CAISEWTDRARLYGYTF. The CDR3 region has the DNA TGTGCCATCAGTGAGTGGACCGACAGGGCACGGCTATATGGCTACACCTTC.

The chain combines TRBV10-3 with TRBJ2-7, with TRBD2 matching 10 bases. The CDR3 contains 17 residues. Germline values: CDR1 ENHRY, CDR2 SYGVKD. V lost 0 bases and J lost 2; bases outside the gene matches: 7. This CDR3 is CAISESRLAGRAYEQYF. The CDR3 nucleotides are TGTGCCATCAGTGAGTCGCGACTAGCGGGTCGGGCCTACGAGCAGTACTTC.

The rearrangement uses TRBV19 and TRBJ2-3; 7 bases are a match to TRBD2. V lost 9 bases and J lost 0; bases outside the gene matches: 9. This CDR3 has 15 amino acids. The germline V gene encodes CDR1 LNHDA and CDR2 SQIVND (reference sequence). The CDR3, as DNA: TGTGCCAGCGCCACGGGAGGACCTAGCACAGATACGCAGTATTTT. Its protein product is CASATGGPSTDTQYF.

In this sample, this clone turned up once. The V gene is TRBV7-2, the J gene TRBJ2-5, with 11 bases fitting TRBD2. This CDR3 has 16 residues. The ends lost 1 base at V and 5 bases at J; junction bases unmatched: 6. The germline gives CDR1 SGHTA, CDR2 FQGNSA. The CDR3 nucleotides are TGTGCCAGCAGCTTAGGTATAGCGGGAGGGCCCGAGACCCAGTACTTC. It yields the protein CASSLGIAGGPETQYF.

This sequence joins TRBV19 and TRBJ2-1, with 7 bases aligning to TRBD2. V shed 6 bases, J shed 6 bases, and the junction held 14 bases outside the gene matches. This CDR3 has 16 residues. Germline CDR1 is LNHDA and CDR2 is SQIVND (reference sequence). CDR3 nucleotides: TGTGCCAGTAGCACCCGGAGCGGGACGAATCCCAATGAGCAGTTCTTC. Its protein product is CASSTRSGTNPNEQFF.

The genes are TRBV6-1 and TRBJ1-5, with D possibly being TRBD1 (5 bases). Germline CDR1 MNHNS, CDR2 SASEGT. The CDR3 totals 15 residues. The V gene lost 4 bases and the J gene lost 6 bases, with 16 bases spanning the gap. CDR3 sequence reads: CASSGTPRGIQPQHF. The CDR3 nucleotides are TGTGCCAGCAGTGGGACACCAAGGGGTATTCAGCCCCAGCATTTT.

The sample holds many counts of this clone. Other DNA sequences from this sample encode an identical CDR3 as well. This chain joins TRBV7-2 and TRBJ2-3, with TRBD2 matching over 12 bases. Per germline, CDR1 SGHTA and CDR2 FQGNSA. The CDR3 contains 18 residues. V shed 5 bases and J 0 bases; nucleotides not matched to a gene: 9. The chain's CDR3 is CASSLVLAGGPSTDTQYF. CDR3 coding DNA: TGTGCCAGCAGCCTCGTGCTAGCGGGAGGGCCCAGCACAGATACGCAGTATTTT. The variable domain in full, with the rest retrieved from reference TRBV7-2 and TRBJ2-3, is GAGVSQSPSNKVTEKGKDVELRCDPISGHTALYWYRQSLGQGLEFLIYFQGNSAPDKSGLPSDRFSAERTGGSVSTLTIQRTQQEDSAVYLCASSLVLAGGPSTDTQYFGPGTRLTVL.

J is TRBJ1-4 and V is TRBV25-1; possibly TRBD1 for D (6 bases). CDR1 MGHDK and CDR2 SYGVNS come from the germline V gene. Trimming cost V 1 base and J 8 bases, with 17 bases left between them. The CDR3 is 16 residues long. CDR3 in amino acids: CASSEFAGAGLEKLFF. DNA of the CDR3: TGTGCCAGCAGTGAATTCGCGGGGGCGGGACTGGAAAAACTGTTTTTT.

The rearrangement uses TRBV5-4 and TRBJ1-3, with TRBD1 matching over 8 bases. CDR3 length: 16 amino acids. The V gene end was trimmed by 4 bases and the J gene end by 0 bases; junction bases not matched to a gene: 6. Germline V gene data show CDR1 as SGHNT and CDR2 as YYREEE (reference sequence). The CDR3 sequence: CASSVGQASSGNTIYF. The CDR3 DNA follows: TGTGCCAGCAGCGTGGGACAGGCGAGCTCTGGAAACACCATATATTTT.

The CDR3 sequence is CAISESTLGALYGYTF. In DNA form, the CDR3 reads TGTGCCATCAGTGAGTCGACTCTGGGGGCCCTCTATGGCTACACCTTC. This chain connects TRBV10-3 to TRBJ1-2, with a weak D call TRBD1 (6 bases). Germline loops: CDR1 ENHRY, CDR2 SYGVKD. V dropped 0 bases and J dropped 4 bases, with 15 bases sitting between them. The CDR3 sequence is 16 residues long.

The CDR3, as DNA: TGTGCCAGCAGAACCGACAGGGCAGCTGGAAACACCATATATTTT. Translation gives CASRTDRAAGNTIYF. This rearrangement joins TRBV6-5 to TRBJ1-3, with 7 bases matching TRBD1. The CDR3 extends over 15 amino acids. Germline CDR1 reads MNHEY; CDR2 reads SVGAGI. With 6 bases clipped from V and 2 bases from J, the junction kept 7 bases outside the gene matches.

This clone was detected a few times. The V and J genes are TRBV21-1 and TRBJ1-1. TRBV21-1 is reported as a pseudogene. The CDR3 consists of 16 residues. DNA of the CDR3: TGTGCCAGCAGCAAAGTAGGCTCCCACTCTCGCGCTGAAGCTTTCTTT. Its protein product is CASSKVGSHSRAEAFF.

The V gene is TRBV10-2, the J gene TRBJ2-1; D gene unclear. This CDR3 has 13 residues. Germline-derived CDR1 and CDR2 are WSHSY and SAAADI. V was shortened by 3 bases and J by 8 bases, with 11 bases between the two germline ends. CDR3 in amino acids: CASSDPPGDEQFF. The CDR3 DNA follows: TGCGCCAGCAGTGACCCCCCTGGGGATGAGCAGTTCTTC.

The gene calls are TRBV5-1 and TRBJ2-6; 7 nucleotides align to TRBD2. This CDR3 region has 16 residues. The V and J ends lost 5 bases and 0 bases, in that order; junction bases with no gene match: 5. CDR1 and CDR2 from the germline V gene are SGHRS and YFSETQ. CDR3 nucleotides: TGCGCCAGCAGTGCGGGGGACTTCTCTGGGGCCAACGTCCTGACTTTC. Amino acid sequence: CASSAGDFSGANVLTF.

The genes are TRBV5-1 and TRBJ2-1, with TRBD2 as a possible D gene (6 bases). Germline lookup yields CDR1 SGHRS and CDR2 YFSETQ. Trimming took off 0 bases at V and 4 bases at J, with 8 bases between the two ends. The CDR3 extends over 14 amino acids. In DNA form, the CDR3 reads TGCGCCAGCAGCTTGGAGGGACTGTACAATGAGCAGTTCTTC. Translated, it gives CASSLEGLYNEQFF.

The V gene is TRBV5-1, the J gene TRBJ2-2; D ambiguous. The V gene's germline CDR1 is SGHRS and CDR2 YFSETQ. The CDR3 extends over 16 amino acids. Trimming stripped 4 bases from V and 0 bases from J, with 13 bases between. The CDR3 spells CASSPGRATNTGELFF. CDR3 sequence (DNA): TGCGCCAGCAGCCCCGGACGGGCTACGAACACCGGGGAGCTGTTTTTT. Looking up the rest from reference TRBV5-1 and TRBJ2-2 gives the full variable domain: KAGVTQTPRYLIKTRGQQVTLSCSPISGHRSVSWYQQTPGQGLQFLFEYFSETQRNKGNFPGRFSGRQFSNSRSEMNVSTLELGDSALYLCASSPGRATNTGELFFGEGSRLTVL.

V is TRBV11-3 and J is TRBJ2-6; 10 bases align to TRBD1. CDR1 and CDR2 (germline): SGHNT, YENEEA. V shed 5 bases, J shed 0 bases, and the junction held 4 bases outside the gene matches. This CDR3 is 17 amino acids long. The CDR3 region has the DNA TGTGCCAGCAGCCTGGGACAGGGGCGCTCTGGGGCCAACGTCCTGACTTTC. Translating gives CASSLGQGRSGANVLTF.

The chain carries TRBV5-1 and TRBJ2-5; TRBD2 matches at 9 bases. V lost 1 base, J lost 1 base, and 2 bases stayed unmatched. CDR3 length: 15 residues. In germline, CDR1 is SGHRS, CDR2 YFSETQ. The CDR3 DNA reads TGCGCCAGCAGCTTGCTAGCGGGAAGCCAAGAGACCCAGTACTTC. It codes for CASSLLAGSQETQYF.

This clone was seen at least ten times. This chain connects TRBV9 to TRBJ2-2; D tentatively reads TRBD1 or TRBD2 (5 bases each). Trimming stripped 4 bases from V and 3 bases from J, with 19 bases between. The length of the CDR3 is 17 residues. The germline V gene encodes CDR1 SGDLS and CDR2 YYNGEE. CDR3 loop: CASSSPRGYTDTGELFF. DNA of the CDR3: TGTGCCAGCAGCTCCCCGAGGGGTTACACAGACACCGGGGAGCTGTTTTTT.

This clone showed up just a few times. The chain is built from TRBV30 and TRBJ1-5; 11 bases align to TRBD1. The CDR3 extends over 14 amino acids. V lost 1 base to trimming and J lost 5 bases; unmatched junction nucleotides: 1. The germline CDR1 and CDR2 sequences are GTSNPN and SVGIG (reference sequence). The CDR3 here is CAWSGDRGDQPQHF. DNA for the CDR3: TGTGCCTGGAGTGGGGACAGGGGGGATCAGCCCCAGCATTTT.

The chain has TRBV5-1 and TRBJ2-5; no definite D call. The J call is uncertain, as TRBJ2-7 better fits the DNA end. The CDR3 runs 15 residues. In germline, CDR1 is SGHRS, CDR2 YFSETQ. The CDR3 reads CASSLGPRTGYEQYF. DNA for the CDR3: TGCGCCAGCAGCTTGGGCCCTCGGACGGGCTACGAGCAGTACTTC.

The CDR3 spells CASSKDRISYEQYF. The CDR3 DNA is TGTGCCAGCAGCAAGGACAGAATCTCCTACGAGCAGTACTTC. The chain carries TRBV11-2 and TRBJ2-7; D is possibly TRBD1 (6 bases). With 5 bases removed from V and 0 bases from J, the gap between germline ends came to 11 bases. CDR3 length: 14 residues. Germline V lookup: CDR1 SGHAT, CDR2 FQNNGV.